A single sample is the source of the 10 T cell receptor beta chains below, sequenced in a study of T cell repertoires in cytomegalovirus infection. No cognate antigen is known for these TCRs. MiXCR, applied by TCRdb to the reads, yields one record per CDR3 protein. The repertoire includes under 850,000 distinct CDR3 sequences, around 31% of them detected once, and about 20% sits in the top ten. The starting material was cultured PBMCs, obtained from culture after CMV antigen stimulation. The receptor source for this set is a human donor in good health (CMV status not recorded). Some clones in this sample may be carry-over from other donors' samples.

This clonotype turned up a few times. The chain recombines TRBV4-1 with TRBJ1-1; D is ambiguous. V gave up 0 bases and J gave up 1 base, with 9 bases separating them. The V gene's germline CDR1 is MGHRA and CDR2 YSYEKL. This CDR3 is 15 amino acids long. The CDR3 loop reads CASSQDSKWNTEAFF. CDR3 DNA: TGCGCCAGCAGCCAAGATTCAAAATGGAACACTGAAGCTTTCTTT.

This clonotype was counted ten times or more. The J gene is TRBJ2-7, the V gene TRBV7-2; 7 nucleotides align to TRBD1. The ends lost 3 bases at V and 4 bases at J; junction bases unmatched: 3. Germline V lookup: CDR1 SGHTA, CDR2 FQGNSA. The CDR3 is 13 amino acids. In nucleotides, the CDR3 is TGTGCCAGCAGCTTGGACAGGAGGTACGAGCAGTACTTC. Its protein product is CASSLDRRYEQYF.

The CDR3 protein is CASSWTGSVSGQSGELFF. The CDR3 DNA sequence: TGTGCCAGCAGCTGGACAGGGAGCGTTTCTGGTCAATCCGGGGAGCTGTTTTTT. The chain combines TRBV7-2 with TRBJ2-2; 8 positions match TRBD1. The germline V gene encodes CDR1 SGHTA and CDR2 FQGNSA. The ends lost 4 bases at V and 6 bases at J; junction bases unmatched: 16. The CDR3 is made up of 18 amino acids. Full variable domain (missing parts from reference TRBV7-2 and TRBJ2-2): GAGVSQSPSNKVTEKGKDVELRCDPISGHTALYWYRQSLGQGLEFLIYFQGNSAPDKSGLPSDRFSAERTGGSVSTLTIQRTQQEDSAVYLCASSWTGSVSGQSGELFFGEGSRLTVL.

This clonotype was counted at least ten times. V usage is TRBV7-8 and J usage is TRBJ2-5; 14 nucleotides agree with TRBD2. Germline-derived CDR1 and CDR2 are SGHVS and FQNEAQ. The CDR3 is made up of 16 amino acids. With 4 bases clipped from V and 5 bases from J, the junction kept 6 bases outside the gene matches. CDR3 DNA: TGTGCCAGCAGCTCGACTAGCGGGGGGGCCTTTGAGACCCAGTACTTC. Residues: CASSSTSGGAFETQYF. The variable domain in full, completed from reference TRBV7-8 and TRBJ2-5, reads GAGVSQSPRYKVAKRGQDVALRCDPISGHVSLFWYQQALGQGPEFLTYFQNEAQLDKSGLPSDRFFAERPEGSVSTLKIQRTQQEDSAVYLCASSSTSGGAFETQYFGPGTRLLVL.

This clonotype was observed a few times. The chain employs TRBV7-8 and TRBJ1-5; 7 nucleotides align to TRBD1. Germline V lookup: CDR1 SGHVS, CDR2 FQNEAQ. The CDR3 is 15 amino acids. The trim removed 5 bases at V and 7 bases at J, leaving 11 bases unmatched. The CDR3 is CASSPDRVKTQPQHF. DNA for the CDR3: TGTGCCAGCAGCCCCGACAGGGTAAAGACCCAGCCCCAGCATTTT.

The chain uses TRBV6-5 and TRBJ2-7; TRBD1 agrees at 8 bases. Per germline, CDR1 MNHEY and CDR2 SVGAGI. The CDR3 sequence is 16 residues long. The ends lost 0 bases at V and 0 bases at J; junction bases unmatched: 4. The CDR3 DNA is TGTGCCAGCAGTTACTCCCGGACAGGGAGCTCCTACGAGCAGTACTTC. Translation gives CASSYSRTGSSYEQYF.

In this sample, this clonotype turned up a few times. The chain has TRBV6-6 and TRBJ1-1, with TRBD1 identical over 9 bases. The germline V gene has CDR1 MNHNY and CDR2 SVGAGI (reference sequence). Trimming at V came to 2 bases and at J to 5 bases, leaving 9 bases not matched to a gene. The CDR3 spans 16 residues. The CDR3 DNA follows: TGTGCCAGCAGTTACCGGGGGGGACAGGGTGGAACTGAAGCTTTCTTT. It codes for CASSYRGGQGGTEAFF.

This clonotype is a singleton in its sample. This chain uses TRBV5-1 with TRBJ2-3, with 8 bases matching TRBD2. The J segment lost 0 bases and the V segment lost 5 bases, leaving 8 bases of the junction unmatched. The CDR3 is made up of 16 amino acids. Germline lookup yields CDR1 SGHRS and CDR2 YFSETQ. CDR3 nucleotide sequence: TGCGCCAGCAGGGTCCCCAGCGGGGGAAGCACAGATACGCAGTATTTT. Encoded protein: CASRVPSGGSTDTQYF.

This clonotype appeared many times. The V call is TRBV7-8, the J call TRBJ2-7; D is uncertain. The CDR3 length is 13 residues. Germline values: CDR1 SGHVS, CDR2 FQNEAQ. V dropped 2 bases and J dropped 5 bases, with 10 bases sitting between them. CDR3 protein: CASSLRSVHEQYF. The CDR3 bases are TGTGCCAGCAGCTTACGATCCGTTCACGAGCAGTACTTC.

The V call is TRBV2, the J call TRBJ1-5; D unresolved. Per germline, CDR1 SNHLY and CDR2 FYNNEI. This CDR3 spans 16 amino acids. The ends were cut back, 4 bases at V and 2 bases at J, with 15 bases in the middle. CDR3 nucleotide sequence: TGTGCCAGCAGTGTAGAAGGGAATGATGGCAATCAGCCCCAGCATTTT. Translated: CASSVEGNDGNQPQHF.